What follows are 27 T cell receptor beta chains derived from one specimen sequenced in a study of T cell repertoires in cytomegalovirus infection (dated by TCRdb to about 2019). These receptors have no identified antigens. The treatment or condition label on this specimen signifies: in vitro stimulation with specific CMV peptide epitopes to enrich CMV-specific T cells. Reads for this sample came from an Illumina HiSeq 1500. TCRdb applied fastp at Q25 and MiXCR to the public reads, then kept only in-frame beta chains. Rows matching on CDR3 protein sequence are summarized as one entry with the most common DNA and genes. The sample records some 920,000 distinct CDR3 sequences, approximately 30% of which are singletons. The top ten clones comprise around 15% of the sample. The sequencing here drew on cultured CD8+ T cells from PBMCs, taken from culture after CMV antigen stimulation. The source of these receptors is a human donor in good health (CMV status not recorded). Some clones in this sample may be carry-over from other donors' samples.

In this sample, this clonotype turned up a few times. The V call is TRBV7-4, the J call TRBJ1-2, with TRBD1 identical over 9 bases. CDR1 is SGHVT, CDR2 SQSDAQ, per germline. The CDR3 contains 13 residues. V gave up 6 bases and J gave up 4 bases; unmatched junction bases: 3. In DNA, the CDR3 is TGTGCCAGCAGGATGGACAGGGGCTATGGCTACACCTTC. Translating it yields CASRMDRGYGYTF.

This clonotype was recorded a few times. CDR3 sequence (DNA): TGTGCCAGCAGTTACTCGGGACTAGCGGGGGGTACCACCGGGGAGCTGTTTTTT. Translated: CASSYSGLAGGTTGELFF. The V gene is TRBV6-5, the J gene TRBJ2-2; the match to TRBD2 covers 15 bases. After removal of 0 bases from V and 4 bases from J, the junction contained 3 bases not matched to a gene. There are 18 residues in the CDR3. The germline CDR1 and CDR2 sequences are MNHEY and SVGAGI.

This clonotype turned up a few times. The chain has TRBV11-2 and TRBJ1-1, with 9 bases that match TRBD1. CDR1 SGHAT and CDR2 FQNNGV come from the germline V gene. V lost 7 bases and J lost 4; bases outside the gene matches: 22. This CDR3 has 19 residues. The CDR3 DNA reads TGTGCCAGCATGCCCCGAACCGGGACAGGGAGATTTGAGGGCACTGAAGCTTTCTTT. This codes for CASMPRTGTGRFEGTEAFF.

This chain uses TRBV4-3 with TRBJ1-4; TRBD1 is a possible D gene (5 bases). V was pared by 1 base and J by 15 bases, with 18 bases between. Germline CDR1 LGHNA, CDR2 YSLEER. The CDR3 loop spans 14 amino acids. The CDR3 loop is CASSQGSAPGVVFF. CDR3 bases: TGCGCCAGCAGCCAAGGCTCAGCCCCGGGGGTGGTGTTTTTT.

The chain combines TRBV29-1 with TRBJ2-2; 7 positions agree with TRBD1. Germline-derived CDR1 and CDR2 are SQVTM and ANQGSEA. J gave up 7 bases and V 4 bases, and 9 bases lay outside the gene matches. This CDR3 has 14 residues. The CDR3 DNA reads as TGCAGCGTTGTACTTTTAGGGGGCGGCGGGGAGCTGTTTTTT. Its translation: CSVVLLGGGGELFF.

In its sample, this clonotype was seen a few times. This chain connects TRBV6-5 to TRBJ2-1; D ambiguous. V lost 0 bases to trimming and J lost 0 bases, with 24 bases between them. Germline values: CDR1 MNHEY, CDR2 SVGAGI. This CDR3 contains 21 residues. The CDR3 nucleotides are TGTGCCAGCAGTTACTCGTCTTTATCGGCAACCATTCTTAGCTCCTACAATGAGCAGTTCTTC. Its protein is CASSYSSLSATILSSYNEQFF.

A note on this clonotype: A much larger clone lies one base from this, so it may be a read error. The chain joins TRBV7-2 to TRBJ2-1; 7 bases agree with TRBD1. Germline loops: CDR1 SGHTA, CDR2 FQGNSA. This CDR3 is built from 19 residues. Here the CDR3 reads CASNLGALRGSPSYNEQFF. In DNA, the CDR3 is TGTGCCAGCAACTTAGGGGCCCTCAGGGGGTCCCCATCCTACAATGAGCAGTTCTTC.

This clonotype turned up a few times. The chain couples TRBV7-9 to TRBJ1-1; tentatively, D is TRBD1 (5 bases). This CDR3 is built from 15 residues. Per the germline V gene, CDR1 is SEHNR and CDR2 is FQNEAQ (reference sequence). The germline V and J ends were trimmed by 3 bases and 6 bases, with 17 bases remaining between them. The CDR3 is CASSFGSGPGAEAFF. In DNA form, the CDR3 reads TGTGCCAGCAGCTTTGGGTCGGGGCCGGGCGCTGAAGCTTTCTTT. Variable domain in full (rest from reference TRBV7-9 and TRBJ1-1): DTGVSQNPRHKITKRGQNVTFRCDPISEHNRLYWYRQTLGQGPEFLTYFQNEAQLEKSRLLSDRFSAERPKGSFSTLEIQRTEQGDSAMYLCASSFGSGPGAEAFFGQGTRLTVV.

This clonotype was recorded a few times. The gene calls are TRBV4-1 and TRBJ2-7; D may be TRBD1 (6 bases). CDR3 length: 14 amino acids. The germline V gene has CDR1 MGHRA and CDR2 YSYEKL. V was clipped by 4 bases and J by 6 bases, with 16 bases between them. The CDR3 loop reads CASSPPGQGGEQYF. CDR3 coding DNA: TGCGCCAGCAGCCCGCCGGGACAAGGAGGCGAGCAGTACTTC.

This clonotype has a handful of counts. CDR3 sequence reads: CASSAGLAGTDTQYF. For the CDR3, the DNA is TGTGCCAGCAGTGCCGGACTAGCGGGCACAGATACGCAGTATTTT. The gene calls are TRBV6-1 and TRBJ2-3, with 10 bases lining up with TRBD2. The germline CDR1 and CDR2 sequences are MNHNS and SASEGT. With V trimmed by 4 bases and J by 1 base, 2 bases remained unmatched. The CDR3 length is 15 residues.

The chain uses TRBV28 and TRBJ2-7; D remains unclear. The V gene's germline CDR1 is MDHEN and CDR2 SYDVKM. CDR3 length: 11 residues. The V end lost 3 bases, the J end lost 7 bases, and 7 bases lay between the germline ends. The chain's CDR3 is CASSFMGEQYF. DNA for the CDR3: TGTGCCAGCAGTTTCATGGGGGAGCAGTACTTC.

This clonotype has a handful of counts. The chain couples TRBV7-8 to TRBJ1-2; TRBD1 might be the D (5 bases). Germline-derived CDR1 and CDR2 are SGHVS and FQNEAQ. The CDR3 loop spans 12 amino acids. The ends were cut back, 6 bases at V and 6 bases at J, with 11 bases in the middle. The CDR3, as DNA: TGTGCCAGCAGTTCCCTCAGGGATGGCTACACCTTC. Amino acids: CASSSLRDGYTF.

The chain has TRBV19 and TRBJ1-6; D remains ambiguous. V gave up 0 bases and J gave up 8 bases, with 5 bases separating them. In germline, CDR1 is LNHDA, CDR2 SQIVND (reference sequence). This CDR3 contains 13 residues. CDR3 nucleotides: TGTGCCAGTAGTATAGATCTTGATTCACCCCTCCACTTT. Translated: CASSIDLDSPLHF.

At least ten counts were recorded for this clonotype. The rearrangement uses TRBV7-8 and TRBJ2-7; no definite D call. This CDR3 spans 14 amino acids. Trimming left V 5 bases short and J 2 bases short, with 13 bases between. CDR1 SGHVS and CDR2 FQNEAQ come from the germline V gene. The CDR3 spells CASSVSSPAYEQYF. For the CDR3, the DNA is TGTGCCAGCAGCGTTAGCAGCCCAGCCTACGAGCAGTACTTC. Full variable domain (outside the CDR3, taken from reference TRBV7-8 and TRBJ2-7): GAGVSQSPRYKVAKRGQDVALRCDPISGHVSLFWYQQALGQGPEFLTYFQNEAQLDKSGLPSDRFFAERPEGSVSTLKIQRTQQEDSAVYLCASSVSSPAYEQYFGPGTRLTVT.

As to this clonotype: One end of the junction varies from germline; a read error may be responsible. The rearrangement joins TRBV11-2 to TRBJ2-7, with D perhaps TRBD1 or TRBD2 (5 bases each). The CDR3 is 14 residues long. Germline V CDR1 and CDR2: SGHAT, FQNNGV. CDR3: CTSSPGPSRHEQYF. CDR3 DNA: TGTACCAGCAGCCCAGGGCCTAGCCGACATGAGCAGTACTTC.

On this clonotype itself: A much larger clone lies a single base off, so this may be a read error. The CDR3: CTSSPRTVYNEQFF. The CDR3 bases are TGTACCAGCAGCCCCAGGACTGTCTACAATGAGCAGTTCTTC. The V gene is TRBV7-6, the J gene TRBJ2-1, with D possibly TRBD2 on 5 matching bases. The CDR3 has 14 amino acids. The germline CDR1 and CDR2 sequences are SGHVS and FNYEAQ. The complete variable domain, with remaining parts taken from reference TRBV7-6 and TRBJ2-1, reads GAGVSQSPRYKVTKRGQDVALRCDPISGHVSLYWYRQALGQGPEFLTYFNYEAQQDKSGLPNDRFSAERPEGSISTLTIQRTEQRDSAMYRCTSSPRTVYNEQFFGPGTRLTVL.

A few counts support this clonotype. The V gene is TRBV27, the J gene TRBJ1-6; D not resolved. The germline gives CDR1 MNHEY, CDR2 SMNVEV (reference sequence). V shed 5 bases and J shed 11 bases, with 16 bases lying between them. The CDR3 is made up of 14 amino acids. The CDR3 reads CASSPTILRPPLHF. The CDR3 DNA is TGTGCCAGCAGTCCCACTATCTTACGGCCACCCCTCCACTTT.

This clonotype was observed a handful of times. This chain joins TRBV5-6 and TRBJ2-3; perhaps D is TRBD1 or TRBD2 (6 bases each). CDR1 SGHDT and CDR2 YYEEEE come from the germline V gene. The CDR3 runs to 15 residues. Trimming took 0 bases from V and 4 from J, leaving 12 bases between them. The CDR3 DNA reads as TGTGCCAGCAGCTTGGGAGGGGGGCCGGCAGATACGCAGTATTTT. The encoded protein is CASSLGGGPADTQYF.

This clonotype was found a few times. This chain connects TRBV28 to TRBJ1-1; D ambiguous. The CDR3 loop spans 14 amino acids. V lost 7 bases and J 4 bases, leaving 16 bases between the germline ends. Germline V CDR1 and CDR2: MDHEN, SYDVKM. CDR3 DNA: TGTGCCAGCATTTTCGGGCTTTACCCCACTGAAGCTTTCTTT. This translates into CASIFGLYPTEAFF.

This clonotype was detected ten times or more. The chain joins TRBV11-2 to TRBJ2-1, with D unclear. Between the trimmed V and J ends, which lost 6 bases and 0 bases, there was a span of 12 bases. CDR3 length equals 15 residues. Germline CDR1 SGHAT, CDR2 FQNNGV. Written as DNA, the CDR3 is TGTGCCAGCAGGTTGACTCCTTCCTCCTACAATGAGCAGTTCTTC. Its protein is CASRLTPSSYNEQFF.

The chain joins TRBV7-9 to TRBJ2-1; D might be TRBD1 or TRBD2, each matching 5 bases. This CDR3 comprises 11 residues. The germline CDR1 and CDR2 sequences are SEHNR and FQNEAQ (reference sequence). Between the trimmed V and J ends, which lost 7 bases and 10 bases, there was a span of 11 bases. This CDR3 is CASTLGAEQFF. The DNA for the CDR3 is TGTGCCAGCACCCTCGGGGCAGAGCAGTTCTTC.

The genes are TRBV11-3 and TRBJ2-3; 7 bases fit TRBD1. The CDR3 is made up of 15 amino acids. The V gene end was trimmed by 5 bases and the J gene end by 0 bases; junction bases not matched to a gene: 5. Looked up from germline, CDR1 is SGHNT and CDR2 is YENEEA. CDR3 nucleotides: TGTGCCAGCAGCCTGGGGACAGAGAGCACAGATACGCAGTATTTT. Residues: CASSLGTESTDTQYF. Filled out from reference TRBV11-3 and TRBJ2-3, the complete variable domain reads EAGVVQSPRYKIIEKKQPVAFWCNPISGHNTLYWYLQNLGQGPELLIRYENEEAVDDSQLPKDRFSAERLKGVDSTLKIQPAELGDSAVYLCASSLGTESTDTQYFGPGTRLTVL.

The CDR3 nucleotides are TGTGCCAGCACCTTTTTTAGCACAGATACGCAGTATTTT. Protein product: CASTFFSTDTQYF. The genes are TRBV7-9 and TRBJ2-3, with D uncertain. The CDR3 spans 13 residues. The V gene's germline CDR1 is SEHNR and CDR2 FQNEAQ (reference sequence). V lost 7 bases and J lost 0, with 8 bases in between.

The chain is built from TRBV6-6 and TRBJ1-6; D perhaps matches TRBD1 (6 bases). Germline CDR1 MNHNY, CDR2 SVGAGI (reference sequence). Trimming stripped 6 bases from V and 7 bases from J, with 13 bases between. CDR3 length equals 14 residues. The chain's CDR3 is CASSRGQTNSPLHF. The CDR3, as DNA: TGTGCCAGCAGCCGAGGACAGACCAATTCACCCCTCCACTTT.

V and J are TRBV19 and TRBJ2-5; no clear D. V was shortened by 3 bases and J by 7 bases, with 12 bases between the two germline ends. The CDR3 length is 13 residues. CDR1 and CDR2 (germline): LNHDA, SQIVND (reference sequence). CDR3 protein: CASSIDGFGTQYF. CDR3 sequence (DNA): TGTGCCAGTAGTATTGACGGGTTCGGGACCCAGTACTTC.

The chain joins TRBV6-1 to TRBJ2-7; 8 bases match TRBD1. CDR3 length: 16 amino acids. The germline V gene has CDR1 MNHNS and CDR2 SASEGT. The J segment lost 4 bases and the V segment lost 1 base, leaving 9 bases of the junction unmatched. The CDR3 sequence is CASSEGDRLSWYEQYV. CDR3 nucleotide sequence: TGTGCCAGCAGTGAAGGGGACAGGCTTTCCTGGTACGAGCAGTACGTC.

The chain is built from TRBV18 and TRBJ1-4; D is unclear. The germline CDR1 and CDR2 sequences are KGHSH and LQKENI. The ends were cut back, 4 bases at V and 0 bases at J, with 12 bases in the middle. This CDR3 spans 16 amino acids. The chain's CDR3 is CASSRRVETTNEKLFF. In DNA form, the CDR3 reads TGTGCCAGCTCACGAAGAGTAGAAACAACTAATGAAAAACTGTTTTTT.